This T cell receptor beta chain was sequenced for a study of blood T cell repertoires in COVID-19. TCRdb's table, derived via immunoSEQ multiplex PCR, lists solely in-frame clones and lacks some. The sample gives 150,000 to 250,000 clones, roughly 87% of which show up once; more than 2% is in the top ten. V shed 1 base, J shed 3 bases, and the junction held 9 bases outside the gene matches. This CDR3 spans 16 amino acids. Germline V lookup: CDR1 MGHRA, CDR2 YSYEKL. The clonotype comes from a woman in her twenties or thirties who had recovered from COVID-19. J is TRBJ2-7 and V is TRBV4-1; 7 nucleotides align to TRBD1. Sequencing was done on a sample of PBMCs or T cells enriched from blood (not recorded which). CDR3 nucleotide sequence: TGCGCCAGCAGCCAAGTGCCCCGGGACAGTTACTACGAGCAGTACTTC. This translates into CASSQVPRDSYYEQYF.